The rows below give T cell receptor beta chains drawn from one sample of a study of shared clonotypes between healthy human individuals. Data came from immunoSEQ multiplex PCR; TCRdb stores just in-frame clones and leaves some out. The sample includes 2 million to 2.5 million clones, approximately 96% seen only once; the top ten take around 0.13%. Sequenced material: naive CD4+ T cells sorted from blood. All receptors come from a man aged 18-30 years in good health. CDR3s leave out the opening cysteine and the closing phenylalanine or tryptophan. The order of the fields is clone size, J gene, V gene, CDR3 protein. Not all rows give a size; the values are once, few, many and, for expanded clones, a class.

NA,TRBJ1-2,TRBV7-2,ASSLRGYGYT
once,TRBJ1-5,TRBV28,ASSPKTGDYSNQPQH
once,TRBJ2-7,TRBV4-3,ASSLGLAGMYEQY
NA,TRBJ2-2,TRBV6-5,ASNPGTSRTGELF
NA,TRBJ1-2,TRBV6-5,ASSYRINYGYT
NA,TRBJ2-2,TRBV5-1,ASSLGQLGSTGELF
NA,TRBJ1-3,TRBV6-6,ASSYGPPLRNTIY
NA,TRBJ1-3,TRBV5-5,ASSLGPGVY
once,TRBJ1-4,TRBV30,AFEPGAGEKLF
NA,TRBJ1-1,TRBV25-1,ASSWTGSTEAF
NA,TRBJ1-4,TRBV9,ASSPVANEKLF
few,TRBJ1-5,TRBV30,AWSRGALNQPQH
NA,TRBJ2-7,TRBV5-1,ASSLDRPSYEQY
NA,TRBJ2-5,TRBV7-2,ASSLEPGGGETQY
NA,TRBJ2-5,TRBV28,ASTPPSRGGSETQY
NA,TRBJ2-5,TRBV9,ASSTRGSIRETQY
once,TRBJ1-2,TRBV18,ASSPEDPWRVGYT
NA,TRBJ2-1,TRBV5-4,ASSPWTSGPLSYNEQF
NA,TRBJ1-1,TRBV30,AWSPTGTEAF
NA,TRBJ1-5,TRBV10-3,ATGGQAAGNQPQH
NA,TRBJ1-4,TRBV4-3,ASSLYTKSSASNEKLF
NA,TRBJ1-1,TRBV5-1,ASSSGTPPKGLNTEAF
NA,TRBJ2-7,TRBV27,ASSGTFHEQY
NA,TRBJ1-2,TRBV30,AWSVAAANYGYT
few,TRBJ1-6,TRBV2,ASNEDSDNSPLH
NA,TRBJ1-5,TRBV27,ASSPTGFNQPQH
once,TRBJ2-3,TRBV5-4,ASSLPTSGRTDTQY
NA,TRBJ2-3,TRBV9,ASSVIAGASTDTQY
NA,TRBJ1-1,TRBV7-2,ASSLGRGNTEAF
few,TRBJ1-1,TRBV10-2,ASSVSTLGGSQRSEAF
NA,TRBJ1-1,TRBV30,AGGDGWNTEAF
NA,TRBJ2-7,TRBV10-2,ASSPGPHYEQY
NA,TRBJ1-5,TRBV28,ASSLYSGGNQPQH
NA,TRBJ2-5,TRBV7-2,ASSPYQETQY
NA,TRBJ1-4,TRBV9,ASSVDGGGRNEKLF
NA,TRBJ2-7,TRBV27,ASSFLDRSYEQY
NA,TRBJ2-5,TRBV5-4,ASSLALAGVQETQY
NA,TRBJ2-7,TRBV4-1,ASSQDLRSGDEQY
NA,TRBJ1-1,TRBV2,ASTRETEAF
NA,TRBJ1-5,TRBV6-4,ACMKQPNQPQH
NA,TRBJ2-2,TRBV6-5,ASVRVNTGELF
NA,TRBJ2-5,TRBV5-6,ASSLFDRAEPQETQY